This T cell receptor (beta chain) was captured in a study of graft-versus-host responses after intestinal transplantation. Across the study: Recipients uniformly received anti-thymocyte globulin induction, followed by tacrolimus and steroids for two to four years.

Findings of the study overall: Some patients had graft-donor T cell macrochimerism, and their allografts showed high graft-versus-host to host-versus-graft clonal ratios.

The table came from immunoSEQ multiplex PCR; TCRdb's copy has only in-frame clones and leaves some out. Of over 100,000 clones detected, approximately 95% appear once; the ten largest clones hold 3% to 3.5%. CDR3 length: 14 amino acids. V was cut by 3 bases and J by 5 bases, with 13 bases left in between. Looked up from germline, CDR1 is KGHSH and CDR2 is LQKENI. A word on this clone: Antigen specificity is unknown. Other DNA sequences within the sample encode an identical CDR3.

The clonotype comes from a human donor who received an intestinal transplant. The material was unstimulated CD8+ T cells sorted from spleen or lymph node cells, obtained before intestinal transplant. V gene TRBV18 combines with J gene TRBJ1-1; the D gene is possibly TRBD1 (6 bases). The CDR3 reads CASSPIDRPTEAFF. DNA for the CDR3: TGTGCCAGCTCACCTATAGACAGGCCAACTGAAGCTTTCTTT. The complete variable domain, with remaining parts taken from reference TRBV18 and TRBJ1-1, reads NAGVMQNPRHLVRRRGQEARLRCSPMKGHSHVYWYRQLPEEGLKFMVYLQKENIIDESGMPKERFSAEFPKEGPSILRIQQVVRGDSAAYFCASSPIDRPTEAFFGQGTRLTVV.